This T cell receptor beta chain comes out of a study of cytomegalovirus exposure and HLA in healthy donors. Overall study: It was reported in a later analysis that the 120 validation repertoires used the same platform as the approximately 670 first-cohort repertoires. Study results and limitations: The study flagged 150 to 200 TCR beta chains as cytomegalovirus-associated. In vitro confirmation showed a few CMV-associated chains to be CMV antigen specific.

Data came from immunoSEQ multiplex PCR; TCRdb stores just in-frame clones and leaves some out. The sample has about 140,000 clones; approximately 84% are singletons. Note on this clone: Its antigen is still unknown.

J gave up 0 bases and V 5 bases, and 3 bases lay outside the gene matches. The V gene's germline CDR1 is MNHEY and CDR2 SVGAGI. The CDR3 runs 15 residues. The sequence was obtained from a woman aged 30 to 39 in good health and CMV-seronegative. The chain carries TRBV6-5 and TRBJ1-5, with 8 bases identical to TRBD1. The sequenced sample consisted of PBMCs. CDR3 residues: CASSRQGNSNQPQHF. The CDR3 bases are TGTGCCAGCAGTCGACAGGGGAATAGCAATCAGCCCCAGCATTTT.